One and the same sample provided the 23 T cell receptor beta chains below, sequenced in a study of cytomegalovirus exposure and HLA in healthy donors (TCRdb year 2017). Libraries were built with the immunoSEQ multiplex PCR assay. The multiplex PCR relied on a mix of 60 forward primers for TCR Vbeta segments and 13 reverse primers for TCR Jbeta segments. TCRdb holds this immuneACCESS table with in-frame rearrangements only. Some clones are missing; in checked studies, unresolved V genes explain under half, and the rest has no known cause. This sample comprises under 200,000 clones, roughly 85% of them detected only once. Approximately 8.5% of the sample is in the top ten clones. Source material: PBMCs. The receptors originated from a man between 18 and 35 years old in good health and CMV-seropositive.

The chain employs TRBV11-2 and TRBJ2-5, with 10 bases that match TRBD2. Trimming took 2 bases from V and 5 from J; bases not matched to a gene: 8. The CDR3 totals 16 residues. The germline V gene has CDR1 SGHAT and CDR2 FQNNGV. CDR3 amino acids: CASSLSLTSGVETQYF. Written as DNA, the CDR3 is TGTGCCAGCAGCTTATCCCTTACTAGCGGGGTGGAGACCCAGTACTTC.

This chain joins TRBV20-1 and TRBJ2-5; D unclear. CDR1 is DFQATT, CDR2 SNEGSKA, per germline (reference sequence). V was trimmed by 3 bases and J by 5 bases, leaving 4 bases between them. This CDR3 comprises 10 residues. CDR3 DNA: TGCAGTGCTAGTAGTGAGACCCAGTACTTC. Translated, it gives CSASSETQYF.

The rearrangement links TRBV11-3 to TRBJ2-7, with D uncertain. Trimming left V 5 bases short and J 4 bases short, with 12 bases between. CDR3 size: 13 residues. Germline lookup yields CDR1 SGHNT and CDR2 YENEEA. CDR3: CASSPRHGYEQYF. The CDR3 nucleotides are TGTGCCAGCAGCCCCCGACATGGATACGAGCAGTACTTC.

The chain is built from TRBV9 and TRBJ1-2, with TRBD1 matching 9 bases. CDR1 SGDLS and CDR2 YYNGEE come from the germline V gene. V lost 3 bases and J lost 7; bases outside the gene matches: 7. The CDR3 sequence is 14 residues long. Here the CDR3 reads CASSGTGGAGGYTF. The CDR3 coding sequence is TGTGCCAGCAGCGGAACAGGGGGCGCGGGTGGCTACACCTTC. Drawing the rest from reference TRBV9 and TRBJ1-2, the complete variable domain is DSGVTQTPKHLITATGQRVTLRCSPRSGDLSVYWYQQSLDQGLQFLIQYYNGEERAKGNILERFSAQQFPDLHSELNLSSLELGDSALYFCASSGTGGAGGYTFGSGTRLTVV.

V gene TRBV29-1 combines with J gene TRBJ2-7; maybe TRBD1 (5 bases). Germline loops: CDR1 SQVTM, CDR2 ANQGSEA. The CDR3 totals 12 residues. The CDR3 DNA is TGCAGTTACCGGGCAGGGCCCTACGAGCAGTACTTC. As protein: CSYRAGPYEQYF.

In the case of this clone: A junction boundary mismatches the germline segment, possibly from a read error. DNA of the CDR3: TGTACCACCAGCAGAGGGGTCGGGGAGTATAGCAATCAGCCCCAGCATTTT. This encodes CTTSRGVGEYSNQPQHF. The rearrangement joins TRBV15 to TRBJ1-5; weak D call: TRBD1 (5 bases). The CDR3 consists of 17 residues. The V gene's germline CDR1 is LNHNV and CDR2 YYDKDF (reference sequence).

This sequence joins TRBV5-1 and TRBJ2-1; D is perhaps TRBD1 (6 bases). The CDR3 extends over 13 amino acids. Germline V CDR1 and CDR2: SGHRS, YFSETQ. Trimming removed 4 bases from V and 10 bases from J, with 15 bases in between. The CDR3 is CASSPGPDREQFF. The CDR3 nucleotides read TGCGCCAGCAGCCCGGGACCTGACAGGGAGCAGTTCTTC.

In this sample, this clone turned up once. The V and J genes are TRBV6-5 and TRBJ1-2, with D possibly matching TRBD1 (5 bases). Germline V gives CDR1 MNHEY, CDR2 SVGAGI. V was trimmed by 2 bases and J by 5 bases, leaving 12 bases between them. The CDR3 has 14 amino acids. The CDR3, as DNA: TGTGCCAGCAGTTACCGTCGACAGCTTTATGGCTACACCTTC. This gives the protein CASSYRRQLYGYTF.

The chain uses TRBV11-2 and TRBJ1-6; the D is unclear. V was shortened by 3 bases and J by 7 bases, with 7 bases between the two germline ends. Germline V gene data show CDR1 as SGHAT and CDR2 as FQNNGV. The CDR3 covers 13 residues. The CDR3 nucleotides are TGTGCCAGCAGCTTTCGGTACAATTCACCCCTCCACTTT. As protein: CASSFRYNSPLHF. Full variable domain (outside the CDR3, taken from reference TRBV11-2 and TRBJ1-6): EAGVAQSPRYKIIEKRQSVAFWCNPISGHATLYWYQQILGQGPKLLIQFQNNGVVDDSQLPKDRFSAERLKGVDSTLKIQPAKLEDSAVYLCASSFRYNSPLHFGNGTRLTVT.

The chain uses TRBV27 and TRBJ2-3; TRBD1 matches at 9 bases. Germline CDR1 and CDR2: MNHEY and SMNVEV (reference sequence). V lost 5 bases, J lost 6 bases, and 21 bases stayed unmatched. This CDR3 contains 19 residues. CDR3 sequence (DNA): TGTGCCAGCAGTAAAATTAGGGCTACGGTACAGGGGGCCGAGGATACGCAGTATTTT. This sequence encodes CASSKIRATVQGAEDTQYF.

J is TRBJ2-2 and V is TRBV12-5; 7 bases agree with TRBD1. Germline V gives CDR1 LGHNT, CDR2 FRNRAP. After removal of 1 base from V and 7 bases from J, the junction contained 9 bases not matched to a gene. This CDR3 is built from 16 residues. Written as DNA, the CDR3 is TGTGCTAGTGGTTTGGCAAAGGGGGCGCTTGGCGGGGAGCTGTTTTTT. It specifies CASGLAKGALGGELFF.

This clone was found once. The chain is built from TRBV2 and TRBJ2-2; D is perhaps TRBD1 (5 bases). The V and J ends lost 9 bases and 4 bases respectively, with 18 bases between them. CDR1 and CDR2 from the germline V gene are SNHLY and FYNNEI. This CDR3 comprises 15 residues. In nucleotides, the CDR3 is TGTGCCAGGTCGACAGACACCGGTCCCACCGGGGAGCTGTTTTTT. The encoded protein is CARSTDTGPTGELFF.

The chain combines TRBV4-1 with TRBJ2-4; D remains ambiguous. This CDR3 is built from 17 residues. The germline V gene has CDR1 MGHRA and CDR2 YSYEKL. Trimming cost V 1 base and J 0 bases, with 13 bases left between them. The CDR3 here is CASSQVRTALAKNIQYF. CDR3 sequence (DNA): TGCGCCAGCAGCCAAGTAAGAACAGCTCTAGCCAAAAACATTCAGTACTTC.

The rearrangement joins TRBV29-1 to TRBJ1-1; 11 nucleotides line up with TRBD1. The CDR3 contains 15 residues. Germline CDR1 reads SQVTM; CDR2 reads ANQGSEA. Trimming at V came to 4 bases and at J to 6 bases, leaving 10 bases not matched to a gene. The CDR3 region is CSVASRTGGRAEAFF. As DNA, the CDR3 is TGCAGCGTTGCATCCCGGACAGGGGGCAGGGCTGAAGCTTTCTTT.

The chain carries TRBV6-5 and TRBJ2-3; TRBD2 might be the D (6 bases). Germline V lookup: CDR1 MNHEY, CDR2 SVGAGI. The CDR3 length is 12 residues. Trimming took off 8 bases at V and 5 bases at J, with 11 bases between the two ends. In DNA, the CDR3 is TGTGCCAGCGGGAGGCCGCGAGATACGCAGTATTTT. This encodes CASGRPRDTQYF.

The chain combines TRBV19 with TRBJ2-7, with TRBD2 matching 9 bases. The junction had 3 bases not matched to a gene; V was cut back by 0 bases and J by 0 bases. CDR3 length equals 16 residues. CDR1 is LNHDA, CDR2 SQIVND, per germline (reference sequence). The CDR3 loop reads CASSIDGTSSSYEQYF. For the CDR3, the DNA is TGTGCCAGTAGTATAGATGGGACTAGCTCCTCCTACGAGCAGTACTTC.

This chain joins TRBV2 and TRBJ2-5; tentatively, D is TRBD2 (5 bases). The closer fit of TRBJ2-7 to the DNA end suggests the J call may be wrong. CDR3 length: 14 amino acids. Germline lookup yields CDR1 SNHLY and CDR2 FYNNEI. CDR3 sequence: CASKFEGVGYEQYF. DNA for the CDR3: TGTGCCAGCAAGTTTGAGGGTGTTGGCTACGAGCAGTACTTC.

The CDR3 DNA reads TGCGCCAGCAGCCAAGAAGGATTGGGGGCAGGCAATCAGCCCCAGCATTTT. Protein: CASSQEGLGAGNQPQHF. The chain joins TRBV4-1 to TRBJ1-5; TRBD1 might be the D (6 bases). The CDR3 runs to 17 residues. Germline V lookup: CDR1 MGHRA, CDR2 YSYEKL. V was cut by 0 bases and J by 2 bases, with 14 bases left in between.

This clone was counted between two and nine times. The chain recombines TRBV4-1 with TRBJ1-1, with D tentatively TRBD1 (5 bases). Germline CDR1 reads MGHRA; CDR2 reads YSYEKL. This CDR3 contains 14 residues. Deletions cut 6 bases from V and 0 bases from J, with 11 bases between. CDR3 in DNA: TGCGCCAGCAGAGGGGTTCTAGTGAACACTGAAGCTTTCTTT. It yields the protein CASRGVLVNTEAFF.

This chain joins TRBV7-9 and TRBJ1-2; maybe TRBD1 (6 bases). This CDR3 has 15 amino acids. CDR1 is SEHNR and CDR2 is FQNEAQ in the germline V gene (reference sequence). The V end was cut by 6 bases, the J end by 4 bases, with 18 bases between. CDR3 sequence reads: CASRDPNREPYGYTF. The CDR3 DNA follows: TGTGCCAGCAGAGACCCGAACAGGGAGCCCTATGGCTACACCTTC. The complete variable domain, with remaining parts taken from reference TRBV7-9 and TRBJ1-2, reads DTGVSQNPRHKITKRGQNVTFRCDPISEHNRLYWYRQTLGQGPEFLTYFQNEAQLEKSRLLSDRFSAERPKGSFSTLEIQRTEQGDSAMYLCASRDPNREPYGYTFGSGTRLTVV.

The chain has TRBV5-1 and TRBJ1-1; D is uncertain. This CDR3 has 13 residues. Deletions cut 5 bases from V and 1 base from J, with 9 bases between. The V gene's germline CDR1 is SGHRS and CDR2 YFSETQ. CDR3 sequence (DNA): TGCGCCAGCAGGGCGGGGTCGAACACTGAAGCTTTCTTT. Amino acid sequence: CASRAGSNTEAFF.

The chain uses TRBV7-8 and TRBJ2-5; 12 bases fit TRBD2. V lost 1 base and J lost 5; bases outside the gene matches: 8. The length of the CDR3 is 17 residues. Germline V gives CDR1 SGHVS, CDR2 FQNEAQ. CDR3 sequence reads: CASSLVGLAGGQETQYF. CDR3 bases: TGTGCCAGCAGCTTAGTAGGGCTAGCGGGGGGGCAGGAGACCCAGTACTTC.

The chain couples TRBV5-1 to TRBJ2-7; 10 bases match TRBD1. Germline lookup yields CDR1 SGHRS and CDR2 YFSETQ. This CDR3 has 15 residues. V lost 4 bases and J lost 3; bases outside the gene matches: 7. The CDR3 bases are TGCGCCAGCAGCCCGCACCGGGACAGGGGCTACGAGCAGTACTTC. This sequence encodes CASSPHRDRGYEQYF. The variable domain in full, with the rest retrieved from reference TRBV5-1 and TRBJ2-7, is KAGVTQTPRYLIKTRGQQVTLSCSPISGHRSVSWYQQTPGQGLQFLFEYFSETQRNKGNFPGRFSGRQFSNSRSEMNVSTLELGDSALYLCASSPHRDRGYEQYFGPGTRLTVT.